The text below deals with one TCR beta chain. What it binds is not known. The sample is drawn from a study of shared clonotypes between healthy human individuals. The overall study: The study drew on a couple of women and a few men aged 18 to 49 as donors.

This CDR3 has 15 residues. CDR1 and CDR2 (germline): MDHEN, SYDVKM. The germline V and J ends were trimmed by 6 bases and 3 bases, with 17 bases remaining between them. Findings of the study overall: Clonotypes shared by all four donors outscored non-shared clonotypes in generation probability. Generally, naive subsets (rather than memory subsets) showed larger estimated richness.

In the authors' workflow: From ImmunoSEQ came sequences covering only the junction and carrying no quality scores, so filtering differed. Produced via immunoSEQ multiplex PCR; TCRdb's table is partial and in-frame only. The DNA was the basis for D and trimming; V, J and clone size are from that table. Of more than 1.2 million clones listed, less than 99% are singletons. The rearrangement uses TRBV28 and TRBJ1-1; no reliable D call. What was sequenced was naive CD4+ T cells sorted from blood. Regarding subset: CD45RA+ positively selected. The sequence was obtained from a man under 40 in good health. The CDR3 DNA reads TGTGCCAGCAGGCCTTATGTCCTTTTGGACACTGAAGCTTTCTTT. Translated, it gives CASRPYVLLDTEAFF.